The table lists the clone carrying this T cell receptor (beta chain) with a few counts. Antigen unknown. This CDR3 has 15 residues. Germline V CDR1 and CDR2: LNHNV, YYDKDF (reference sequence). With V trimmed by 2 bases and J by 2 bases, 6 bases remained unmatched. This sample was taken from a study of beta chain features in type 1 diabetes. Expressed TCRB transcripts were sequenced because the entire RNA isolate underwent reverse transcription. Libraries were prepared by immunoSEQ multiplex PCR; TCRdb keeps only in-frame clonotypes and omits some of them. The repertoire has around 300,000 clones, 11% of them found once; the top ten carry more than 0.015%. General study results and limits: Unsettled here was the matter of whether HLA type influences TCRB rearrangement. Type 1 diabetes patients had fewer VDJ junction insertions and more deletions. It was among patients, rather than healthy donors, that naive, central memory and Treg TCRB repertoires appeared more similar.

CD4+ cells of the naive, central memory, regulatory and stem cell-like memory types were sorted via CD45RO/CCR7/CD25/CD127/CD95/CD27. This chain links TRBV15 with TRBJ2-7, with TRBD2 identical over 7 bases. The sample comprised naive CD4+ T cells from blood. The sequence was obtained from a woman younger than 45 in good health. CDR3 residues: CATSRQSGAAYEQYF. The CDR3 DNA is TGTGCCACCAGCAGACAGAGCGGGGCCGCCTACGAGCAGTACTTC. The whole variable domain, remainder taken from reference TRBV15 and TRBJ2-7, is DAMVIQNPRYQVTQFGKPVTLSCSQTLNHNVMYWYQQKSSQAPKLLFHYYDKDFNNEADTPDNFQSRRPNTSFCFLDIRSPGLGDTAMYLCATSRQSGAAYEQYFGPGTRLTVT.